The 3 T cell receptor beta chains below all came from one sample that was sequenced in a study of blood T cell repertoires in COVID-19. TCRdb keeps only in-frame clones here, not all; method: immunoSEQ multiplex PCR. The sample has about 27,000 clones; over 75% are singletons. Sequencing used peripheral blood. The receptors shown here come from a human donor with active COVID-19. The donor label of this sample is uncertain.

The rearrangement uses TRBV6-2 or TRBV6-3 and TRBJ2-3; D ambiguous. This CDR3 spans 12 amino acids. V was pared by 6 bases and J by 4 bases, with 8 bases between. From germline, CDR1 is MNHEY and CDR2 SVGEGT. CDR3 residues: CASSLFADTQYF. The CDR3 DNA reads TGTGCCAGCAGCCTGTTCGCAGATACGCAGTATTTT.

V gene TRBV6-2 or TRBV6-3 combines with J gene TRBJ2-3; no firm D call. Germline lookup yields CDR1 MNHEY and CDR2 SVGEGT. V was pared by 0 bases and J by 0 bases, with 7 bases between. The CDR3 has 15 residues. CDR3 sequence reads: CASSYSSGSTDTQYF. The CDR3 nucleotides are TGTGCCAGCAGTTACTCGTCAGGAAGCACAGATACGCAGTATTTT.

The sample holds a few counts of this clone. The CDR3 DNA sequence: TGTGCCAGTAGTCCCCAATCGGGACAGTTCACTTCACCCCTCCACTTT. This codes for CASSPQSGQFTSPLHF. The chain recombines TRBV19 with TRBJ1-6; 7 bases fit TRBD1. V dropped 5 bases and J dropped 9; count of bases not matched to a gene: 13. Germline V gene lookup returns CDR1 LNHDA and CDR2 SQIVND (reference sequence). The CDR3 is made up of 16 amino acids.